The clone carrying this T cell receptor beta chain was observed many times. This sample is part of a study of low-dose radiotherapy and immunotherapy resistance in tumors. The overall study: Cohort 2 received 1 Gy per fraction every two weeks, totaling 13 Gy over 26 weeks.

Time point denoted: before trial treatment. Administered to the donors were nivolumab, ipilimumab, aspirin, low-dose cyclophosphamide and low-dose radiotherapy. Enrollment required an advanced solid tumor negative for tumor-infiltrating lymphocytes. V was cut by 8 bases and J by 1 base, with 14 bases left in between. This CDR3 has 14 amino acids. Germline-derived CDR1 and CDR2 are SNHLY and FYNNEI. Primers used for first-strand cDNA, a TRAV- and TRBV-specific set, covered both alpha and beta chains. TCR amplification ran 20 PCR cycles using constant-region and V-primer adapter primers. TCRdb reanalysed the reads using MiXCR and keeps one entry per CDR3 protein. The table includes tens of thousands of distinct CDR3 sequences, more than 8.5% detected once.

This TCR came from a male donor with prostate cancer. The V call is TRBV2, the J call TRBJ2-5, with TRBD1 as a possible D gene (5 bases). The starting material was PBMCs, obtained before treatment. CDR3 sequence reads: CASRDSSVQETQYF. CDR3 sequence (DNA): TGTGCCAGCCGAGACAGTTCAGTCCAAGAGACCCAGTACTTC.